The clone carrying this T cell receptor beta chain was detected a few times. Its antigen is unidentified. This sample is drawn from a study of identical twins. The study's findings and limits: Fewer insertions marked abundant cord blood beta clonotypes; young adult naive trended weakly, memory not at all. Its conclusions, products of cross-sectional statistical analysis, did not come from following the same donors.

TCRdb re-called the 5' RACE reads through MiXCR, storing one row per CDR3 protein. The data contain approximately 260,000 distinct CDR3 sequences, around 15% of them singletons. After removal of 10 bases from V and 2 bases from J, the junction contained 5 bases not matched to a gene. Germline CDR1 is LNHNV and CDR2 is YYDKDF (reference sequence). The CDR3 is 13 residues long. Healthy Caucasian donors formed the entire cohort. This TCR came from a woman younger than 35 in good health. This rearrangement joins TRBV15 to TRBJ2-3; TRBD1 aligns across 8 bases. Sequenced sample: memory (CD45RO+) T cells sorted from blood. The CDR3 DNA follows: TGTGCCATCCGACAGGGGACCACAGATACGCAGTATTTT. As protein: CAIRQGTTDTQYF.